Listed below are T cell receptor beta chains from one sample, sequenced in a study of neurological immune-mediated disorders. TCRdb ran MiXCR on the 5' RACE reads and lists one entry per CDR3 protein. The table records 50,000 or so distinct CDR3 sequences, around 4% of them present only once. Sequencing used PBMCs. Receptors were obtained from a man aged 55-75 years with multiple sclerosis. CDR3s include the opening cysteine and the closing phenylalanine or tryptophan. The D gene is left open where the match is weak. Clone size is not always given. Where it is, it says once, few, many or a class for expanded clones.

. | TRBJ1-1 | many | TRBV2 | TGTGCCAGCAGTGAACCCAAGCGACCTGAAGCTTTCTTT | CASSEPKRPEAFF
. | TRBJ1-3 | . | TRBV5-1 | TGCGCCAGCAGCTTGGGGGCTTCCGGAAACACCATATATTTT | CASSLGASGNTIYF
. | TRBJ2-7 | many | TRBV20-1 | TGCAGTGCTAGAGATCTTAGGGGGACCTACGAGCAGTACTTC | CSARDLRGTYEQYF
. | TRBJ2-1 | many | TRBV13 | TGTGCCAGCAGCCCCGCCGACATGGATTCGGCTCGCTCCTACAATGAGCAGTTCTTC | CASSPADMDSARSYNEQFF
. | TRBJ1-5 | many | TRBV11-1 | TGTGCCAGCAGCGTCGACAGCAGCAATCAGCCCCAGCATTTT | CASSVDSSNQPQHF
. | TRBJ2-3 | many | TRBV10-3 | TGTGCCATCAGGGTACGGGAGCGAGATACGCAGTATTTT | CAIRVRERDTQYF
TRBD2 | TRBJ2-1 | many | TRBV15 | TGTGCCACCAGCAGTACTAGCGGGCAGTTCTTC | CATSSTSGQFF
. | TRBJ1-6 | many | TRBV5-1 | TGCGCCAGCAGCCCCGGACGGACCACGTCACCCCTCCACTTT | CASSPGRTTSPLHF
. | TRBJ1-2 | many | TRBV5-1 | TGCGCCAGCAGCTTGGGGCAGGCGGGGCAGAGAGTCTATGGCTACACCTTC | CASSLGQAGQRVYGYTF
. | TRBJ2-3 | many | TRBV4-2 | TGTGCCAGCAGCCGCAGGGCAGATACGCAGTATTTT | CASSRRADTQYF
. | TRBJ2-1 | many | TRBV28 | TGTGCCAGCACCCCTGGGGACTGGTACAATGAGCAGTTCTTC | CASTPGDWYNEQFF
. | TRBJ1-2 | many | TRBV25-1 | TGTGCCAGCAGTGACCCAGGACCTAACTATGGCTACACCTTC | CASSDPGPNYGYTF
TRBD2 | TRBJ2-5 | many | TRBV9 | TGTGCCAGCAGCCGGGGACTAGTCCGGGAGACCCAGTACTTC | CASSRGLVRETQYF
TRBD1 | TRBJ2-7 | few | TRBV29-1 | TGCAGCGTCCGGGACAGGGACTGGGGTGAGCAGTACTTC | CSVRDRDWGEQYF
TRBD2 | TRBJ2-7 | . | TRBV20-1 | TGCAGTGCTAGTCTGACTAGCGGGAAGGGTAGCGAGCAGTACTTC | CSASLTSGKGSEQYF
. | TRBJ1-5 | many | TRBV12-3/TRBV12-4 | TGTGCCAGCAGCGAAACCTCGGGCTTCAATCAGCCCCAGCATTTT | CASSETSGFNQPQHF
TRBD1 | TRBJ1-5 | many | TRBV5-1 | TGCGCCAGCAGCTTGGAGGGGGACAGGGATCAGCCCCAGCATTTT | CASSLEGDRDQPQHF
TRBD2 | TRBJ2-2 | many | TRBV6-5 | TGTGCCAGCATCAAAAACCGGCGGGGGTCAAACACCGGGGAGCTGTTTTTT | CASIKNRRGSNTGELFF
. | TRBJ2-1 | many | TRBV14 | TGTGCCAGCACGAACTGGGGGAAGGACCGGCAGTTCTTC | CASTNWGKDRQFF
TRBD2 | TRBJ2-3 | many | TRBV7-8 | TGTGCCAGCAGCGCCGGGACTAGCGGGAGCGGGCTGCTGTATTTT | CASSAGTSGSGLLYF
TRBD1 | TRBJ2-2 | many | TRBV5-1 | TGCGCCAGCAGCTTGGAGGGGGCGCGGAACACCGGGGAGCTGCTTTTT | CASSLEGARNTGELLF
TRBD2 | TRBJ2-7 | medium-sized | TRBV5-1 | TGCGCCAGCAGCTTGTGGGGCTCAGACAGCGGGAGAACCTACGAGCAGTACTTC | CASSLWGSDSGRTYEQYF
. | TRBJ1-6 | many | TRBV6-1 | TGTGCCAGCAGTGAGTTGGCGGGATATAATTCACCCCTCCACTTT | CASSELAGYNSPLHF
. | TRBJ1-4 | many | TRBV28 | TGTGCCAGCAGTTTATCAGGGAATAATGAAAAACTGTTTTTT | CASSLSGNNEKLFF
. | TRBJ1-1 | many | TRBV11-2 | TGTGCCAGCAGCCATGGGGCAGTCCGGGGGGCTTTCTTT | CASSHGAVRGAFF
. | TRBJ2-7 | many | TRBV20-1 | TGCAGTGCTGACAAGACAGGTTCCTACGAGCAGTACTTC | CSADKTGSYEQYF
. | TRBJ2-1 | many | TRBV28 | TGTGCCAGCAGTTTAACTCGTGAGCAGTTCTTC | CASSLTREQFF
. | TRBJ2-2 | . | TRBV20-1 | TGCAGTGCTAGAGAGTTTGGGCGGGTGAACACCGGGGAGCTGTTTTTT | CSAREFGRVNTGELFF